The rows below give T cell receptor beta chains drawn from one sample of a study of a mutant IDH1 vaccine in newly diagnosed glioma. Their recognized antigens are unknown. Clones were sequenced by immunoSEQ multiplex PCR, and TCRdb holds only the in-frame ones, with some missing. The table lists 110,000 or so clones, about nine tenths of them singletons, with roughly 0.61% in the top ten. This material consisted of PBMCs, taken from a glioma patient whose treatment included an IDH1 peptide vaccine. The source is a woman between 45 and 65 years old with glioma. The CDR3 runs from the conserved cysteine through the conserved F or W. D genes are given only for firm matches. Size values are once, few and many counts, or a class for expanded clones, and some rows have none.

j_call,cdr3_length,v_call,d_call,clone_size,cdr3_aa,cdr3_nt
TRBJ2-1,14,TRBV6-5,TRBD2,NA,CASTQGGSYNEQFF,TGTGCCAGTACTCAGGGAGGGTCCTACAATGAGCAGTTCTTC
TRBJ2-7,16,TRBV5-5,TRBD2,NA,CASSPLTASGGYEQYF,TGTGCCAGCAGCCCATTGACGGCTAGCGGAGGTTACGAGCAGTACTTC
TRBJ2-2,19,TRBV7-9,TRBD2,NA,CASTSLGLAGGRYTGELFF,TGTGCCAGCACCTCGTTGGGACTAGCGGGAGGGCGGTACACCGGGGAGCTGTTTTTT
TRBJ2-7,15,TRBV5-1,TRBD2,once,CASSSSPGLVHEQYF,TGCGCCAGCAGCTCCTCTCCTGGACTAGTCCACGAGCAGTACTTC
TRBJ2-1,17,TRBV18,NA,NA,CASSPYVLGVTYNEQFF,TGTGCCAGCTCACCGTACGTCCTAGGCGTTACCTACAATGAGCAGTTCTTC
TRBJ2-6,18,TRBV4-1,TRBD1,NA,CASSQPTGALSGANVLTF,TGCGCCAGCAGCCAACCGACAGGGGCCCTCTCTGGGGCCAACGTCCTGACTTTC
TRBJ2-2,14,TRBV28,NA,NA,CASIRTDGAGELFF,TGTGCCAGCATTAGGACCGATGGGGCCGGGGAGCTGTTTTTT
TRBJ1-2,17,TRBV7-9,TRBD1,NA,CASSLTPGTGNGYGYTF,TGTGCCAGCAGCTTAACACCCGGGACAGGGAATGGTTACGGCTACACCTTC
TRBJ2-7,11,TRBV20-1,NA,NA,CSVANSYEQYF,TGCAGTGTAGCAAACTCCTACGAGCAGTACTTC
TRBJ2-7,14,TRBV7-9,NA,NA,CASSPRGPSYEQYF,TGTGCCAGCAGCCCCAGGGGTCCCTCCTACGAGCAGTACTTC
TRBJ2-2,14,TRBV9,NA,NA,CASSVGGNTGELFF,TGTGCCAGCAGCGTAGGGGGAAACACCGGGGAGCTGTTTTTT
TRBJ2-1,15,TRBV7-9,TRBD2,NA,CASSPSGGSWNEQFF,TGTGCCAGCAGCCCGTCAGGCGGGAGTTGGAATGAGCAGTTCTTC
TRBJ1-1,16,TRBV28,NA,NA,CASSLWGLIGNTEAFF,TGTGCCAGCAGTTTATGGGGCCTCATTGGGAACACTGAAGCTTTCTTT
TRBJ2-7,14,TRBV13,TRBD2,NA,CASSPGTSELEQYF,TGTGCCAGCAGCCCCGGGACTAGCGAGCTCGAGCAGTACTTC
TRBJ2-7,11,TRBV27,TRBD2,NA,CASSSGTEQYF,TGTGCCAGCAGTAGCGGGACCGAGCAGTACTTC
TRBJ2-3,15,TRBV29-1,TRBD2,NA,CSVDASGRLTDTQYF,TGCAGCGTTGATGCTAGCGGGAGGCTCACAGATACGCAGTATTTT
TRBJ2-7,17,TRBV5-1,TRBD1,NA,CASSLETGYSPSYEQYF,TGCGCCAGCAGCTTGGAGACAGGGTATTCTCCTTCCTACGAGCAGTACTTC
TRBJ2-1,16,TRBV18,TRBD1,NA,CASSRQPGQAYNEQFF,TGTGCCAGCTCACGCCAACCGGGACAGGCGTACAATGAGCAGTTCTTC
TRBJ2-7,13,TRBV5-1,NA,NA,CASTADSSYEQYF,TGCGCCAGCACCGCCGACAGCTCCTACGAGCAGTACTTC
TRBJ2-7,11,TRBV7-9,NA,NA,CASSPSYEQYF,TGTGCCAGCAGCCCATCCTACGAGCAGTACTTC
TRBJ2-7,16,TRBV7-2,TRBD1,NA,CASSLARQGAYYEQYF,TGTGCCAGCAGCTTAGCTCGGCAGGGGGCCTACTACGAGCAGTACTTC
TRBJ2-5,14,TRBV9,NA,NA,CASSAQDREGTQYF,TGTGCCAGCAGTGCCCAAGACAGGGAGGGGACCCAGTACTTC
TRBJ1-6,16,TRBV12-5,NA,NA,CASGLPGPNSNSPLHF,TGTGCTAGTGGCCTCCCGGGACCTAACTCCAATTCACCCCTCCACTTT
TRBJ2-2,14,TRBV6-5,NA,NA,CASIKEGSTGELFF,TGTGCCAGCATTAAAGAGGGTTCCACCGGGGAGCTGTTTTTT
TRBJ1-3,12,TRBV15,NA,NA,CATSSDGNTIYF,TGTGCCACCAGCAGTGACGGAAACACCATATATTTT
TRBJ2-7,16,TRBV11-2,TRBD2,NA,CASSSLGGRTSYEQYF,TGTGCCAGCAGCTCTCTCGGCGGGAGGACCTCCTACGAGCAGTACTTC
TRBJ2-1,14,TRBV25-1,TRBD2,NA,CASSVAGGGNEQFF,TGTGCCAGCAGTGTTGCGGGAGGCGGGAATGAGCAGTTCTTC
TRBJ2-1,12,TRBV9,NA,few,CASSAEWGTRFF,TGTGCCAGCAGCGCTGAATGGGGGACCCGGTTCTTC
TRBJ2-1,13,TRBV7-9,NA,NA,CASSPTGRNEQFF,TGTGCCAGCAGCCCTACGGGGCGGAATGAGCAGTTCTTC
TRBJ2-2,15,TRBV28,NA,NA,CASSLLGLNTGELFF,TGTGCCAGCAGTTTACTTGGGTTGAACACCGGGGAGCTGTTTTTT
TRBJ2-7,13,TRBV7-8,NA,NA,CASSSTGKGEQYF,TGTGCCAGCAGCTCCACAGGGAAGGGCGAGCAGTACTTC
TRBJ2-1,12,TRBV29-1,NA,NA,CSVDLWGNEQFF,TGCAGCGTTGATCTATGGGGCAATGAGCAGTTCTTC
TRBJ2-5,14,TRBV5-1,NA,NA,CASSLGAGEETQYF,TGCGCCAGCAGCTTGGGGGCAGGGGAAGAGACCCAGTACTTC